A selection of T cell receptor beta chains follows, all from one sample in a study of blood T cell repertoires in COVID-19. The assay was immunoSEQ multiplex PCR, and TCRdb's table has in-frame clones only and misses some. This sample has around 35,000 clones, with approximately 89% found just once. The specimen was peripheral blood. These receptors were obtained from a human donor in a cohort sampled during active COVID-19. CDR3s include the opening cysteine and the closing phenylalanine or tryptophan. The D gene is left open where the match is weak. Some rows have no size entry. The others give once, few or many, or a class for an expanded clone.

J gene: TRBJ1-2
clone size: NA
V gene: TRBV29-1
D gene: NA
CDR3 DNA: TGCAGCGTCGATCAGGGAAACTATGGCTACACCTTC
CDR3 protein: CSVDQGNYGYTF

J gene: TRBJ2-7
clone size: NA
V gene: TRBV18
D gene: NA
CDR3 DNA: TGTGCCAGCTCACCTTACGACAGTAACGAGCAGTACTTC
CDR3 protein: CASSPYDSNEQYF

J gene: TRBJ1-1
clone size: once
V gene: TRBV4-1
D gene: NA
CDR3 DNA: TGCGCCAGCAGCCAGGAGGACAGTTGGAACACTGAAGCTTTCTTT
CDR3 protein: CASSQEDSWNTEAFF

J gene: TRBJ2-5
clone size: once
V gene: TRBV4-3
D gene: NA
CDR3 DNA: TGCGCCAGCAGCCAAGTGTCCCGGACAGTCACCTCACAAGAGACCCAGTACTTC
CDR3 protein: CASSQVSRTVTSQETQYF

J gene: TRBJ1-2
clone size: NA
V gene: TRBV28
D gene: NA
CDR3 DNA: TGTGCCAGCAGTTTAGGGCAGGGGTATGGCTACACCTTC
CDR3 protein: CASSLGQGYGYTF

J gene: TRBJ1-2
clone size: NA
V gene: TRBV5-6
D gene: NA
CDR3 DNA: TGTGCCAGCACCCGGGACAACGCCAACTATGGCTACACCTTC
CDR3 protein: CASTRDNANYGYTF

J gene: TRBJ2-7
clone size: NA
V gene: TRBV5-1
D gene: TRBD2
CDR3 DNA: TGCGCCAGCAGCTTTGGGACTAGCGGAACCTACGAGCAGTACTTC
CDR3 protein: CASSFGTSGTYEQYF

J gene: TRBJ2-3
clone size: NA
V gene: TRBV10-1
D gene: NA
CDR3 DNA: TGCGCCAGCATCTGGAGTTGGCGGGGCACAGATACGCAGTATTTT
CDR3 protein: CASIWSWRGTDTQYF

J gene: TRBJ1-1
clone size: NA
V gene: TRBV27
D gene: NA
CDR3 DNA: TGTGCCAGCAGTTTACAGGCAGGGGTGAACACTGAAGCTTTCTTT
CDR3 protein: CASSLQAGVNTEAFF

J gene: TRBJ2-5
clone size: NA
V gene: TRBV11-2
D gene: TRBD2
CDR3 DNA: TGTGCCAGCAGCTTATGGGCTAGCGGGGGTCAAGAGACCCAGTACTTC
CDR3 protein: CASSLWASGGQETQYF

J gene: TRBJ2-1
clone size: NA
V gene: TRBV7-2
D gene: NA
CDR3 DNA: TGTGCCAGCAGCTTAGCGGAGAGCTCCTACAATGAGCAGTTCTTC
CDR3 protein: CASSLAESSYNEQFF

J gene: TRBJ2-1
clone size: once
V gene: TRBV19
D gene: NA
CDR3 DNA: TGTGCCAGTAGTATCCGTTACAATGAGCAGTTCTTC
CDR3 protein: CASSIRYNEQFF

J gene: TRBJ2-2
clone size: NA
V gene: TRBV5-1
D gene: NA
CDR3 DNA: TGCGCCAGCAGCTTGGCAGGGACCGGGGAGCTGTTTTTT
CDR3 protein: CASSLAGTGELFF

J gene: TRBJ2-3
clone size: NA
V gene: TRBV6-6
D gene: NA
CDR3 DNA: TGTGCCAGCAGTCTGGTAGCGACAGATACGCAGTATTTT
CDR3 protein: CASSLVATDTQYF

J gene: TRBJ1-6
clone size: NA
V gene: TRBV6-2/TRBV6-3
D gene: TRBD1
CDR3 DNA: TGTGCCAGCAGCCCCGCACAGGGGTGGGAGAGATCACCCCTCCACTTT
CDR3 protein: CASSPAQGWERSPLHF

J gene: TRBJ2-1
clone size: few
V gene: TRBV7-9
D gene: TRBD2
CDR3 DNA: TGTGCCAGCAGCTTGGGGCTAGCGGGGGTGAGCTCCTACAATGAGCAGTTCTTC
CDR3 protein: CASSLGLAGVSSYNEQFF

J gene: TRBJ1-2
clone size: NA
V gene: TRBV10-3
D gene: NA
CDR3 DNA: TGTGCCATCAGTGCACCAGACTTAGGGGAAAGCTATGGCTACACCTTC
CDR3 protein: CAISAPDLGESYGYTF

J gene: TRBJ2-2
clone size: NA
V gene: TRBV5-4
D gene: NA
CDR3 DNA: TGTGCCAGCAGTTCCGGGACACCAAACACCGGGGAGCTGTTTTTT
CDR3 protein: CASSSGTPNTGELFF

J gene: TRBJ2-7
clone size: NA
V gene: TRBV5-5
D gene: TRBD1
CDR3 DNA: TGTGCCAGCAGCTTGGGAGGGACAGCCTACGAGCAGTACTTC
CDR3 protein: CASSLGGTAYEQYF

J gene: TRBJ1-3
clone size: NA
V gene: TRBV19
D gene: NA
CDR3 DNA: TGTGCCAGTAGTAGCGACAGATTTCACTCTGGAAACACCATATATTTT
CDR3 protein: CASSSDRFHSGNTIYF

J gene: TRBJ2-2
clone size: NA
V gene: TRBV5-1
D gene: NA
CDR3 DNA: TGCGCCAGCAGCTTGGCCGGAGGGACCGGGGAGCTGTTTTTT
CDR3 protein: CASSLAGGTGELFF

J gene: TRBJ2-1
clone size: NA
V gene: TRBV6-1
D gene: NA
CDR3 DNA: TGTGCCAGCAGTGTATTTTGGAGCGAGGCTTACAATGAGCAGTTCTTC
CDR3 protein: CASSVFWSEAYNEQFF

J gene: TRBJ1-2
clone size: NA
V gene: TRBV3-1/TRBV3-2
D gene: NA
CDR3 DNA: TGTGCCAGCAGCCAAGATTTGCGAGAAAACTATGGCTACACCTTC
CDR3 protein: CASSQDLRENYGYTF

J gene: TRBJ2-7
clone size: NA
V gene: TRBV10-3
D gene: TRBD2
CDR3 DNA: TGTGCCATCAGTGAGTCTCGGACTAGCGGGTCCGTCTCCTACGAGCAGTACTTC
CDR3 protein: CAISESRTSGSVSYEQYF

J gene: TRBJ2-1
clone size: NA
V gene: TRBV21-1
D gene: NA
CDR3 DNA: TGTGCCAGCACCCTGAGAAGAGGGGGACAGTACAATGAGCAGTTCTTC
CDR3 protein: CASTLRRGGQYNEQFF

J gene: TRBJ2-5
clone size: NA
V gene: TRBV7-2
D gene: TRBD2
CDR3 DNA: TGTGCCAGCAGCTTAGTAGCGGGGGGCGAAGAGACCCAGTACTTC
CDR3 protein: CASSLVAGGEETQYF

J gene: TRBJ2-5
clone size: NA
V gene: TRBV6-2/TRBV6-3
D gene: NA
CDR3 DNA: TGTGCCAGCAGTTGGAACGCGGGGACCCAGTACTTC
CDR3 protein: CASSWNAGTQYF

J gene: TRBJ2-2
clone size: NA
V gene: TRBV11-2
D gene: TRBD2
CDR3 DNA: TGTGCCAGCAGCTCAGCGGGGCGGAGCGGGGAGCTGTTTTTT
CDR3 protein: CASSSAGRSGELFF

J gene: TRBJ2-2
clone size: NA
V gene: TRBV29-1
D gene: TRBD1
CDR3 DNA: TGCAGCGTGGGGACAGGCGGCACCGGGGAGCTGTTTTTT
CDR3 protein: CSVGTGGTGELFF

J gene: TRBJ1-6
clone size: NA
V gene: TRBV2
D gene: NA
CDR3 DNA: TGTGCCAGCCAGGGGAATTCACCCCTCCACTTT
CDR3 protein: CASQGNSPLHF

J gene: TRBJ2-5
clone size: NA
V gene: TRBV7-2
D gene: TRBD1
CDR3 DNA: TGTGCCAGCAGCCTGAACTACAGGGGTGGTGAGACCCAGTACTTC
CDR3 protein: CASSLNYRGGETQYF

J gene: TRBJ1-1
clone size: NA
V gene: TRBV6-1
D gene: NA
CDR3 DNA: TGTGCCAGCAGTGAACCGGGGGGGATCCGGGGAGCTTTCTTT
CDR3 protein: CASSEPGGIRGAFF

J gene: TRBJ2-1
clone size: NA
V gene: TRBV6-5
D gene: NA
CDR3 DNA: TGTGCCAGCAGTTATCAAGGGGCAGCATACAATGAGCAGTTCTTC
CDR3 protein: CASSYQGAAYNEQFF

J gene: TRBJ2-7
clone size: NA
V gene: TRBV28
D gene: TRBD1
CDR3 DNA: TGTGCCAGCAGTGGACAACCCGGGACAGCCTACGAGCAGTACTTC
CDR3 protein: CASSGQPGTAYEQYF

J gene: TRBJ1-2
clone size: NA
V gene: TRBV7-6
D gene: NA
CDR3 DNA: TGTGCCAGCAGCCCCTCTACCGGGACACACTATGGCTACACCTTC
CDR3 protein: CASSPSTGTHYGYTF

J gene: TRBJ2-2
clone size: few
V gene: TRBV5-1
D gene: TRBD1
CDR3 DNA: TGCGCCAGCAGCTTGGCACAGGGGAATTCCGCGAACACCGGGGAGCTGTTTTTT
CDR3 protein: CASSLAQGNSANTGELFF

J gene: TRBJ1-2
clone size: NA
V gene: TRBV6-5
D gene: TRBD1
CDR3 DNA: TGTGCCAGCAGTTGGACAGGGGGTGGCTACACCTTC
CDR3 protein: CASSWTGGGYTF

J gene: TRBJ2-3
clone size: NA
V gene: TRBV10-1
D gene: TRBD1
CDR3 DNA: TGCGCCAGCAGGGATGACAGGGCAGCAGATACGCAGTATTTT
CDR3 protein: CASRDDRAADTQYF

J gene: TRBJ1-1
clone size: NA
V gene: TRBV12-5
D gene: NA
CDR3 DNA: TGTGCTAGTGGAAATACACAGGGTTCGACGAACACTGAAGCTTTCTTT
CDR3 protein: CASGNTQGSTNTEAFF

J gene: TRBJ2-5
clone size: NA
V gene: TRBV5-1
D gene: TRBD1
CDR3 DNA: TGCGCCAGCAGCCCCGGGACAGGGGGCGGAGAGACCCAGTACTTC
CDR3 protein: CASSPGTGGGETQYF

J gene: TRBJ2-5
clone size: NA
V gene: TRBV28
D gene: NA
CDR3 DNA: TGTGCCAGCAGTTTAGGACTCCTTAGCCCCGCGGGAGAGACCCAGTACTTC
CDR3 protein: CASSLGLLSPAGETQYF